Listed below are T cell receptor beta chains from one sample, sequenced in a study of blood T cell repertoires in COVID-19. The assay was immunoSEQ multiplex PCR, and TCRdb's table has in-frame clones only and misses some. The table includes fewer than 500,000 clones, over 75% detected once. Material for sequencing was PBMCs or T cells enriched from blood (not recorded which). The receptors here all came from a man aged 25-45 years who had recovered from COVID-19. Each CDR3 is given with its conserved first and last residue. A D gene is named only where the DNA matches it firmly. Clone size is shown for a subset of rows, as once, few, many or a class of expanded clone.

J	size	D	V	length	CDR3	DNA
TRBJ1-4	NA	NA	TRBV30	13	CAWSVQGPDQLFF	TGTGCCTGGAGTGTACAGGGCCCTGATCAACTGTTTTTT
TRBJ2-7	NA	TRBD1	TRBV18	12	CASSSTGAEQYF	TGTGCCAGCTCCTCTACAGGGGCCGAGCAGTACTTC
TRBJ2-6	NA	TRBD1	TRBV19	18	CASSPLRDRETGANVLTF	TGTGCCAGTAGCCCGCTCCGGGACAGGGAAACTGGGGCCAACGTCCTGACTTTC
TRBJ2-1	NA	TRBD2	TRBV5-4	14	CASTRGEGYNEQFF	TGTGCCAGCACCAGAGGGGAGGGTTACAATGAGCAGTTCTTC
TRBJ1-6	once	NA	TRBV19	14	CASSIGGSYSPLHF	TGTGCCAGTAGTATAGGAGGCAGCTATTCACCCCTCCACTTT
TRBJ1-4	NA	TRBD1	TRBV2	15	CASSGDRGGWEKLFF	TGTGCCAGCAGTGGAGACAGGGGAGGGTGGGAAAAACTGTTTTTT
TRBJ1-3	once	NA	TRBV3-1/TRBV3-2	16	CASSQGESISGNTIYF	TGTGCCAGCAGCCAAGGCGAGTCTATTTCTGGAAACACCATATATTTT
TRBJ1-5	NA	NA	TRBV6-5	15	CASSIPGQSNQPQHF	TGTGCCAGCAGTATTCCGGGACAAAGCAATCAGCCCCAGCATTTT
TRBJ1-4	NA	NA	TRBV27	16	CASSIGSLQGSRELFF	TGTGCCAGCAGCATCGGTTCCCTACAGGGTTCTAGGGAACTGTTTTTT
TRBJ2-1	NA	NA	TRBV10-3	17	CAISESGRGSSYNEQFF	TGTGCCATCAGTGAGTCTGGGAGGGGGAGCTCCTACAATGAGCAGTTCTTC